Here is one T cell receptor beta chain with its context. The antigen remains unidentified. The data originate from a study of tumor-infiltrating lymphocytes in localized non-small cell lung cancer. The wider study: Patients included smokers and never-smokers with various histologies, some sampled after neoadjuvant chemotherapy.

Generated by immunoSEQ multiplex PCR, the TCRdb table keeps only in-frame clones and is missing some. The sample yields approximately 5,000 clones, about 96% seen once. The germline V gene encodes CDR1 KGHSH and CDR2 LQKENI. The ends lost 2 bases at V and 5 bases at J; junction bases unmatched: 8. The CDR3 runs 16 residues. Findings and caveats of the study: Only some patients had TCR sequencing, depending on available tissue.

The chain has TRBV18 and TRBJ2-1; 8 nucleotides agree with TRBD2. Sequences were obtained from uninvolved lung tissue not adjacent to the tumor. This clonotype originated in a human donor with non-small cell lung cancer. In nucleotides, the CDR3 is TGTGCCAGCTCACCAATCGGTGGTAGCGGGAACAATGAGCAGTTCTTC. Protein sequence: CASSPIGGSGNNEQFF.